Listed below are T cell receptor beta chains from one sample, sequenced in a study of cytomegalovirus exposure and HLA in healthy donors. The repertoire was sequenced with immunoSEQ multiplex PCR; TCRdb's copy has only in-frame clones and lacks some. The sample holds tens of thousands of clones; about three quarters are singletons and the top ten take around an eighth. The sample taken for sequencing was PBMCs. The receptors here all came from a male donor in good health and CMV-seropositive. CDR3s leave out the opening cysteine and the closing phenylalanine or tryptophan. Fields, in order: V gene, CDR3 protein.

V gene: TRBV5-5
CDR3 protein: ASSPEGQGSSPLH

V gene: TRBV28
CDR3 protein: ASSLGQWSYEQY

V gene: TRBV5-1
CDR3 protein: ASSLDGQGSTDTQY

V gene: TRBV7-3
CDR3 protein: ASSPASGRADTQY

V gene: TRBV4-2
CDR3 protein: ASSQATGAKNIQY

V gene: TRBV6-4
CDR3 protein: ASSAMDRGGSPLH

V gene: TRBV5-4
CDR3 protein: ASSGRGQVNTEAF

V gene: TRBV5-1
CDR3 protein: ASSLPSGGADYGYT

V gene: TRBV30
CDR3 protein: AWKWDRAYSPLH

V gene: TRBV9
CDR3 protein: ASSGTGAGNTIY

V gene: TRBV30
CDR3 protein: ALQGPYNEQF

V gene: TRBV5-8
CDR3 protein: ASSLAVIGGADPPQY

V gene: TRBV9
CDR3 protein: ASSVQGGGQETQY

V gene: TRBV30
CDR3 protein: AWSTGGLSNQPQH

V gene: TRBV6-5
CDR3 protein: ASSYSGTGWNQPQH

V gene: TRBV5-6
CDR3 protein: ASSLLEENTIY

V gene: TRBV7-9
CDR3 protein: ASSPLTGAQGLRGYT

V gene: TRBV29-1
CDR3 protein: SVQGDRNTIY

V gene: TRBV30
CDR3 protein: AWSVQFGGYGYT

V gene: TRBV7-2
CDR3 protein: ASSLWGDSNQPQH

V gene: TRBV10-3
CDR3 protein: AISDLEMGSPETQY

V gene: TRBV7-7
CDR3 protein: ASSPTPQGGHMGEQF

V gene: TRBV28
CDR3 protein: ASSLGSTGDMNTEAF

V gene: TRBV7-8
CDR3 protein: ASNRVAGGRDTQY

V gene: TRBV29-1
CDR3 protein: SVATRNGGELF

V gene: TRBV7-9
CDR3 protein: ASSLGAGSGNTIY

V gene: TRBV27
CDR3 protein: ASSLSTLNTEAF

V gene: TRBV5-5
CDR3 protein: ASSDFTGMNQPQH

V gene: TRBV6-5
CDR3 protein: ASSLDRGSYEQY

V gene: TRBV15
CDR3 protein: ATSRSGTGGYSPLH

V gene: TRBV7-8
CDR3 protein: ASSLAGGQGGNQPQH

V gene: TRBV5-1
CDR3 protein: ASSFNTDTQY

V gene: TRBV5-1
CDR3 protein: ASSLDGATNEKLF

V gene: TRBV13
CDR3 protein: ASSLGGGRRSGNTIY

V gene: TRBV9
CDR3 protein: ASSVSGGYTGELF

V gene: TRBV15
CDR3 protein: ATSRIQGSNEKLF

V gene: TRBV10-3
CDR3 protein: ATMSVSGYRDTQY

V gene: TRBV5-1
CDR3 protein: ASSGGTANSPLH

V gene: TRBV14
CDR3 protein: ASSQDFTGYQETQY

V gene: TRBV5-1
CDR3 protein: ASSSPLGGQETQY

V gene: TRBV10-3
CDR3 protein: AIGPSRNEKLF

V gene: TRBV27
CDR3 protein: ASSVRGGKEQY

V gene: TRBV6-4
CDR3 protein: ATPWGGNRGYT

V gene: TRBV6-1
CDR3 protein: ASSGRGSTDTQY

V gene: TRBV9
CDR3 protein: ASSVDVFSSGNTIY

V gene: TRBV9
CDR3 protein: ASSAPGQGRFEAF

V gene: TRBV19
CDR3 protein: ASSMSLARRNEQF

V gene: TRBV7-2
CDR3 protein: ASSLRDRVSSNEKLF

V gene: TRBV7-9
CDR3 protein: SSSLESRANTEAF

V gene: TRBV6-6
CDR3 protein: ASSYQRGYDGYT

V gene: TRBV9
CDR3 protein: ASSAGTGVANQPQH

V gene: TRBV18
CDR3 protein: ASSPLAIHSGDEQF

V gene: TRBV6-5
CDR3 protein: ASRGRTRGELF

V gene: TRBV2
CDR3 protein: ASSESASGGGRETQY

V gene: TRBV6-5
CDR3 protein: ASRGSGGYEQY

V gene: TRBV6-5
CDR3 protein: ASSYTGSSYNEQF

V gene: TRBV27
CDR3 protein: ASSFLQYGSEQF

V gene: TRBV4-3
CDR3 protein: ASSQGTASYEQY

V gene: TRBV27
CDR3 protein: ASSLTRGPEAF

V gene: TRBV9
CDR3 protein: ASSVVPSAQKGEQF